These 21 T cell receptor beta chains were all obtained from the same sample, sequenced in a study of blood T cell repertoires in COVID-19. The method was immunoSEQ multiplex PCR; TCRdb's version includes in-frame clones alone and lacks a portion of them. The top ten clones hold 1.3% of a sample with under 450,000 clones, 80% to 90% of them seen once. The source material was PBMCs or T cells enriched from blood (not recorded which). These receptors were collected from a man aged 25-45 years who had recovered from COVID-19.

This chain connects TRBV5-5 to TRBJ2-1; possibly TRBD1 for D (5 bases). The CDR3 runs 15 residues. Trimming took 5 bases from V and 0 from J, leaving 12 bases between them. The germline V gene encodes CDR1 SGHKS and CDR2 YYEKEE (reference sequence). The CDR3 nucleotides read TGTGCCAGCAGTCGGACAACCAGCTCCTACAATGAGCAGTTCTTC. This gives the protein CASSRTTSSYNEQFF.

The rearrangement uses TRBV6-6 and TRBJ1-5, with TRBD1 matching over 9 bases. Germline CDR1 reads MNHNY; CDR2 reads SVGAGI (reference sequence). CDR3 length: 13 amino acids. Germline trimming cut 6 bases from V and 6 bases from J; bases unmatched to any gene: 3. The CDR3 sequence is CASRGQGVQPQHF. Written as DNA, the CDR3 is TGTGCCAGCAGGGGACAGGGTGTTCAGCCCCAGCATTTT.

The chain is built from TRBV4-1 and TRBJ1-5, with D possibly being TRBD1 (5 bases). Trimming removed 6 bases at V and 3 bases at J, with 15 bases between. Germline CDR1 MGHRA, CDR2 YSYEKL. This CDR3 has 15 residues. CDR3 in DNA: TGCGCCAGCAGGGAACAGGACGGAAACAATCAGCCCCAGCATTTT. Protein product: CASREQDGNNQPQHF.

The chain carries TRBV19 and TRBJ1-1; 11 nucleotides line up with TRBD1. From germline, CDR1 is LNHDA and CDR2 SQIVND (reference sequence). V lost 5 bases, J lost 0 bases, and 2 bases stayed unmatched. The CDR3 runs to 15 residues. CDR3 DNA sequence: TGTGCCAGTAGTCGGGACAGGGGGATGAACACTGAAGCTTTCTTT. Amino acid sequence: CASSRDRGMNTEAFF.

This chain joins TRBV27 and TRBJ1-4; the D is unclear. CDR3 size: 14 residues. Per germline, CDR1 MNHEY and CDR2 SMNVEV (reference sequence). V lost 3 bases and J 3 bases, leaving 8 bases between the germline ends. The CDR3 region has the DNA TGTGCCAGCAGTTTCGGAGCCGCTAATGAAAAACTGTTTTTT. Its translation: CASSFGAANEKLFF.

The chain couples TRBV4-1 to TRBJ1-3; D not certain. V was pared by 3 bases and J by 0 bases, with 24 bases between. The germline V gene encodes CDR1 MGHRA and CDR2 YSYEKL. There are 20 residues in the CDR3. The CDR3 sequence: CASSQNLRVIGSSSGNTIYF. In nucleotides, the CDR3 is TGCGCCAGCAGCCAGAACCTACGGGTGATCGGCTCCAGCTCTGGAAACACCATATATTTT.

This sequence joins TRBV28 and TRBJ2-2, with D possibly being TRBD2 (5 bases). The CDR3 extends over 14 amino acids. V lost 8 bases and J 4 bases, leaving 14 bases between the germline ends. The V gene's germline CDR1 is MDHEN and CDR2 SYDVKM. CDR3 coding DNA: TGTGCCAGCCACGCTAGCCTCCGCACCGGGGAGCTGTTTTTT. Its translation: CASHASLRTGELFF.

The table lists this clone with a few counts. The chain couples TRBV3-1 (or the pseudogene TRBV3-2) to TRBJ1-1, with D possibly being TRBD1 (6 bases). The germline V gene encodes CDR1 LGHDT and CDR2 YNNKEL (reference sequence). The CDR3 spans 15 residues. V dropped 4 bases and J dropped 1 base, with 13 bases sitting between them. CDR3: CASSPDGGGNTEAFF. In DNA form, the CDR3 reads TGTGCCAGCAGCCCCGATGGGGGCGGGAACACTGAAGCTTTCTTT.

This rearrangement joins TRBV9 to TRBJ2-2; 8 bases agree with TRBD1. Germline-derived CDR1 and CDR2 are SGDLS and YYNGEE. CDR3 length: 15 amino acids. Trimming cost V 5 bases and J 4 bases; bases outside gene matches: 7. Here the CDR3 reads CASSLQGASTGELFF. The CDR3 DNA is TGTGCCAGCAGTCTCCAGGGGGCGAGCACCGGGGAGCTGTTTTTT.

The chain joins TRBV12-3 or TRBV12-4 to TRBJ1-2, with TRBD1 matching over 7 bases. V was pared by 6 bases and J by 8 bases, with 9 bases of the junction left unmatched. CDR3 length: 13 residues. This CDR3 is CASRVSGQQGYTF. The DNA of the CDR3 is TGTGCCAGCAGGGTTTCGGGACAGCAAGGCTACACCTTC.

The chain carries TRBV19 and TRBJ1-2; possibly TRBD1 for D (6 bases). Germline CDR1 reads LNHDA; CDR2 reads SQIVND (reference sequence). The V end lost 4 bases, the J end lost 7 bases, and 19 bases lay between the germline ends. The CDR3 totals 15 residues. The CDR3 bases are TGTGCCAGTAGTACAAGTTCCTCAGGGGTCCGTGGCTACACCTTC. The encoded protein is CASSTSSSGVRGYTF.

The V gene is TRBV9, the J gene TRBJ2-1; perhaps TRBD2 as D (5 bases). The CDR3 spans 16 residues. CDR1 is SGDLS, CDR2 YYNGEE, per germline. Deletions cut 4 bases from V and 0 bases from J, with 14 bases between. CDR3 protein: CASSPSTRASYNEQFF. In nucleotides, the CDR3 is TGTGCCAGCAGCCCATCGACGAGGGCCTCCTACAATGAGCAGTTCTTC.

This rearrangement joins TRBV5-1 to TRBJ1-5; 9 bases fit TRBD1. Germline CDR1 reads SGHRS; CDR2 reads YFSETQ. The J segment lost 4 bases and the V segment lost 1 base, leaving 3 bases of the junction unmatched. The CDR3 contains 15 residues. CDR3 protein: CASSLTGQGNQPQHF. The CDR3 DNA reads as TGCGCCAGCAGCTTGACGGGACAGGGAAATCAGCCCCAGCATTTT.

J is TRBJ2-5 and V is TRBV18; 10 nucleotides match TRBD2. Per the germline V gene, CDR1 is KGHSH and CDR2 is LQKENI. The CDR3 loop spans 17 amino acids. The J segment lost 1 base and the V segment lost 2 bases, leaving 7 bases of the junction unmatched. Here the CDR3 DNA reads TGTGCCAGCTCACCATCGCCTAGCGGGGGAATCCAAGAGACCCAGTACTTC. Protein sequence: CASSPSPSGGIQETQYF. Filled out from reference TRBV18 and TRBJ2-5, the complete variable domain reads NAGVMQNPRHLVRRRGQEARLRCSPMKGHSHVYWYRQLPEEGLKFMVYLQKENIIDESGMPKERFSAEFPKEGPSILRIQQVVRGDSAAYFCASSPSPSGGIQETQYFGPGTRLLVL.

Here the CDR3 DNA reads TGTGCCAGCAGCAGACAGGGGTCCCTCGGCTACACCTTC. Amino acids: CASSRQGSLGYTF. This chain connects TRBV12-3 or TRBV12-4 to TRBJ1-2; 8 bases agree with TRBD1. The ends lost 6 bases at V and 8 bases at J; junction bases unmatched: 8. The CDR3 sequence is 13 residues long.

The V gene is TRBV4-1, the J gene TRBJ1-5; 7 nucleotides match TRBD1. Germline values: CDR1 MGHRA, CDR2 YSYEKL. The CDR3 has 16 residues. V shed 0 bases and J 4 bases; nucleotides not matched to a gene: 6. CDR3 residues: CASSQDGSGGNQPQHF. The CDR3 bases are TGCGCCAGCAGCCAAGATGGGTCAGGGGGGAATCAGCCCCAGCATTTT.

This sequence joins TRBV6-4 and TRBJ2-3; 11 nucleotides agree with TRBD1. V lost 4 bases, J lost 4 bases, and 1 base stayed unmatched. From germline, CDR1 is MRHNA and CDR2 SNTAGT. This CDR3 contains 14 residues. The CDR3 is CASSGTGGADTQYF. CDR3 coding DNA: TGTGCCAGCAGTGGGACAGGGGGCGCAGATACGCAGTATTTT.

The genes are TRBV10-3 and TRBJ2-7, with TRBD2 matching 14 bases. With V trimmed by 4 bases and J by 1 base, 3 bases remained unmatched. Germline assignment: CDR1 ENHRY and CDR2 SYGVKD. The CDR3 has 16 amino acids. CDR3 region: CAISVGTSGGSYEQYF. The CDR3, as DNA: TGTGCCATCAGTGTCGGGACTAGCGGGGGATCCTACGAGCAGTACTTC.

The chain joins TRBV6-5 to TRBJ2-1; 9 nucleotides agree with TRBD1. The CDR3 is 15 amino acids. J was trimmed by 10 bases and V by 6 bases; bases with no gene match: 13. Germline loops: CDR1 MNHEY, CDR2 SVGAGI. In DNA, the CDR3 is TGTGCCAGCAGACTAGCACAGGGGGCACCGATCGAGCAGTTCTTC. Translation: CASRLAQGAPIEQFF.

This clone appeared a single time. The chain has TRBV5-5 and TRBJ1-3; 7 positions agree with TRBD1. Trimming removed 4 bases from V and 0 bases from J; junction bases left unmatched: 7. The germline V gene has CDR1 SGHKS and CDR2 YYEKEE (reference sequence). The CDR3 consists of 16 residues. This CDR3 is CASSRKGQSSGNTIYF. CDR3 nucleotide sequence: TGTGCCAGCAGCCGGAAGGGACAGAGCTCTGGAAACACCATATATTTT.

In this sample, this clone turned up a few times. The chain links TRBV19 to TRBJ1-1, with D possibly TRBD1 on 6 matching bases. Per the germline V gene, CDR1 is LNHDA and CDR2 is SQIVND (reference sequence). Trimming took off 1 base at V and 4 bases at J, with 16 bases between the two ends. The CDR3 consists of 16 residues. CDR3 DNA sequence: TGTGCCAGTAGTATAGGACGAAACAGGGAAGGCACTGAAGCTTTCTTT. This codes for CASSIGRNREGTEAFF.